These 30 T cell receptor beta chains share one sample of origin, sequenced in a study of T cell changes during pregnancy in multiple sclerosis. The repertoire was sequenced with immunoSEQ multiplex PCR; TCRdb's copy has only in-frame clones and lacks some. Of fewer than 40,000 clones in the sample, roughly 90% were seen once. This sample comprised CD4+ T cells from peripheral blood mononuclear cells, obtained in the second trimester of pregnancy. Receptors originate from a female donor with multiple sclerosis, enrolled in a pregnancy study.

This chain joins TRBV7-2 and TRBJ2-7; TRBD1 agrees at 7 bases. This CDR3 has 14 residues. The ends lost 5 bases at V and 3 bases at J; junction bases unmatched: 7. CDR1 is SGHTA, CDR2 FQGNSA, per germline. CDR3 coding DNA: TGTGCCAGCAGCCCCCAAACAGGGGACTACGAGCAGTACTTC. This codes for CASSPQTGDYEQYF.

The chain has TRBV7-2 and TRBJ2-3; weak D call: TRBD2 (6 bases). Germline V CDR1 and CDR2: SGHTA, FQGNSA. V lost 4 bases, J lost 2 bases, and 22 bases lay in between. The CDR3 is 18 residues long. The CDR3 loop is CASSSAAGTLLLTDTQYF. Written as DNA, the CDR3 is TGTGCCAGCAGCTCCGCAGCCGGGACTTTACTGCTCACAGATACGCAGTATTTT.

This chain connects TRBV5-1 to TRBJ2-7, with 7 bases lining up with TRBD1. J lost 6 bases, V lost 4 bases, and 13 bases had no gene match. Germline CDR1 is SGHRS and CDR2 is YFSETQ. This CDR3 comprises 15 residues. The CDR3: CASSLPTGTVGEQYF. The CDR3 DNA follows: TGCGCCAGCAGCCTTCCGACAGGGACGGTCGGCGAGCAGTACTTC.

This chain links TRBV30 with TRBJ2-1, with 13 nucleotides matching TRBD2. Trimming took 5 bases from V and 10 from J; bases not matched to a gene: 20. CDR1 and CDR2 (germline): GTSNPN, SVGIG (reference sequence). CDR3 length equals 18 residues. The CDR3 sequence: CAWSTSGGLPSFMGEQFF. In DNA, the CDR3 is TGTGCCTGGTCGACTAGCGGGGGGCTCCCATCCTTCATGGGCGAGCAGTTCTTC. Combining the CDR3 with reference TRBV30 and TRBJ2-1 gives the whole variable domain SQTIHQWPATLVQPVGSPLSLECTVEGTSNPNLYWYRQAAGRGLQLLFYSVGIGQISSEVPQNLSASRPQDRQFILSSKKLLLSDSGFYLCAWSTSGGLPSFMGEQFFGPGTRLTVL.

This rearrangement joins TRBV18 to TRBJ1-2; possibly TRBD1 for D (6 bases). The CDR3 extends over 18 amino acids. With 2 bases removed from V and 0 bases from J, the gap between germline ends came to 19 bases. Germline CDR1 and CDR2: KGHSH and LQKENI. This chain's CDR3 is CASSPYAGATEANYGYTF. As DNA, the CDR3 is TGTGCCAGCTCACCATATGCAGGGGCGACCGAAGCTAACTATGGCTACACCTTC.

This clone was recorded a few times. The CDR3 DNA follows: TGCGCCAGCAGCCAAGGGAGCGGGGTTAGCACAGATACGCAGTATTTT. It yields the protein CASSQGSGVSTDTQYF. The chain carries TRBV4-3 and TRBJ2-3; 7 bases align to TRBD2. V dropped 1 base and J dropped 0; count of bases not matched to a gene: 4. Germline V lookup: CDR1 LGHNA, CDR2 YSLEER. The CDR3 has 16 amino acids.

The gene calls are TRBV7-9 and TRBJ2-2; no clear D. Germline V gene data show CDR1 as SEHNR and CDR2 as FQNEAQ (reference sequence). The CDR3 runs 12 residues. The germline V and J ends were trimmed by 8 bases and 3 bases, with 7 bases remaining between them. This chain's CDR3 is CASGPDTGELFF. CDR3 bases: TGTGCCAGCGGGCCAGACACCGGGGAGCTGTTTTTT.

This clone was counted between two and nine times. The chain carries TRBV25-1 and TRBJ1-5, with D unclear. The ends were cut back, 6 bases at V and 4 bases at J, with 16 bases in the middle. CDR1 is MGHDK and CDR2 is SYGVNS in the germline V gene. This CDR3 spans 15 amino acids. CDR3 nucleotide sequence: TGTGCCAGCAGCAAATCGAGTCTCTCAAATCAGCCCCAGCATTTT. Residues: CASSKSSLSNQPQHF.

The chain is built from TRBV30 and TRBJ2-3; a possible D gene is TRBD2 (6 bases). V lost 4 bases and J 6 bases, leaving 20 bases between the germline ends. The CDR3 loop spans 15 amino acids. Germline CDR1 is GTSNPN and CDR2 is SVGIG (reference sequence). CDR3 protein: CAWTELAGRADTQYF. Here the CDR3 DNA reads TGTGCCTGGACGGAACTAGCAGGCCGGGCCGATACGCAGTATTTT.

The chain's CDR3 is CASSVWGRNEQFF. CDR3 sequence (DNA): TGTGCCAGCAGCGTTTGGGGGAGGAATGAGCAGTTCTTC. This chain links TRBV7-2 with TRBJ2-1; D is possibly TRBD2 (6 bases). Germline loops: CDR1 SGHTA, CDR2 FQGNSA. The V and J ends lost 5 bases and 7 bases respectively, with 12 bases between them. The CDR3 loop spans 13 amino acids.

The V and J genes are TRBV6-1 and TRBJ1-4; 7 bases are a match to TRBD1. The germline gives CDR1 MNHNS, CDR2 SASEGT. The CDR3 consists of 12 residues. Trimming at V came to 8 bases and at J to 12 bases, leaving 9 bases not matched to a gene. The CDR3 region has the DNA TGTGCCAGCTCCAGACAGGGTGGGGAACTGTTTTTT. This gives the protein CASSRQGGELFF.

This clone appeared a single time. CDR3 amino acids: CASSPPGQGPSGANVLTF. The CDR3 DNA sequence: TGTGCCAGCAGCCCCCCGGGACAGGGGCCCTCTGGGGCCAACGTCCTGACTTTC. The chain joins TRBV7-3 to TRBJ2-6; 10 bases match TRBD1. The germline V gene encodes CDR1 SGHTA and CDR2 FQGTGA. V was clipped by 5 bases and J by 0 bases; unmatched bases: 7. This CDR3 has 18 amino acids.

Worth noting for this clone: A junction boundary mismatches the germline segment, possibly from a read error. The chain couples TRBV6-4 to TRBJ2-3; 11 nucleotides line up with TRBD2. There are 16 residues in the CDR3. The germline gives CDR1 MRHNA, CDR2 SNTAGT. CDR3 residues: CAGRGSGGADTDTQYF. The DNA for the CDR3 is TGTGCCGGCAGGGGTAGCGGGGGGGCCGACACAGATACGCAGTATTTT.

The rearrangement links TRBV7-9 to TRBJ1-3, with 8 nucleotides matching TRBD1. This CDR3 has 15 residues. The trim removed 7 bases at V and 4 bases at J, leaving 9 bases unmatched. Germline V gene data show CDR1 as SEHNR and CDR2 as FQNEAQ (reference sequence). The CDR3: CASTERGQAGNTIYF. Here the CDR3 DNA reads TGTGCCAGCACCGAGAGGGGACAGGCGGGAAACACCATATATTTT.

CDR3 DNA: TGTGCCAGCAGCCGCAGCCTAGCCTCCTACGAGCAGTACTTC. Translated, it gives CASSRSLASYEQYF. The genes are TRBV7-9 and TRBJ2-7; tentative D call: TRBD2 (5 bases). Germline V gene data show CDR1 as SEHNR and CDR2 as FQNEAQ (reference sequence). The CDR3 loop spans 14 amino acids. The V gene lost 5 bases and the J gene lost 0 bases, with 11 bases spanning the gap.

As for this clone: One end of the junction varies from germline; a read error may be responsible. The V call is TRBV18, the J call TRBJ1-1; tentative D call: TRBD1 (6 bases). Germline V CDR1 and CDR2: KGHSH, LQKENI. This CDR3 has 13 amino acids. The CDR3 nucleotides read TGTGCCAGCTCACCGATGCCCCCCGGACAGAATCTCTTT. Protein: CASSPMPPGQNLF. The full variable domain, its missing parts supplied by reference TRBV18 and TRBJ1-1, is NAGVMQNPRHLVRRRGQEARLRCSPMKGHSHVYWYRQLPEEGLKFMVYLQKENIIDESGMPKERFSAEFPKEGPSILRIQQVVRGDSAAYFCASSPMPPGQNLFGQGTRLTVV.

CDR3 region: CASSVGQLNTEAFF. Written as DNA, the CDR3 is TGTGCCAGCAGCGTAGGACAGCTGAACACTGAAGCTTTCTTT. The chain employs TRBV9 and TRBJ1-1; a weak D match, TRBD1 (5 bases). CDR1 and CDR2 (germline): SGDLS, YYNGEE. V lost 0 bases and J lost 0, with 6 bases in between. This CDR3 has 14 amino acids.

This clone was seen a handful of times. The genes are TRBV29-1 and TRBJ1-5, with 10 bases identical to TRBD1. Looked up from germline, CDR1 is SQVTM and CDR2 is ANQGSEA. This CDR3 has 15 residues. V was clipped by 5 bases and J by 1 base; unmatched bases: 5. CDR3 nucleotides: TGCAGCGTTCGAGGGACAGGGGTGAGCAATCAGCCCCAGCATTTT. Its protein product is CSVRGTGVSNQPQHF.

This chain uses TRBV7-2 with TRBJ1-1; 11 nucleotides line up with TRBD1. The CDR3 runs 15 residues. Trimming cost V 6 bases and J 2 bases; bases outside gene matches: 5. Germline-derived CDR1 and CDR2 are SGHTA and FQGNSA. The CDR3 nucleotides read TGTGCCAGCAGTACCTGGACAGGGGGCAACACTGAAGCTTTCTTT. Translation gives CASSTWTGGNTEAFF.

The chain is built from TRBV11-2 and TRBJ2-2, with unresolved D. CDR1 is SGHAT and CDR2 is FQNNGV in the germline V gene. The CDR3 covers 14 residues. Trimming pared 7 bases from V and 4 bases from J, leaving 13 bases between. Here the CDR3 DNA reads TGTGCCAGCAACCCGGTGGGCCCCACCGGGGAGCTGTTTTTT. It codes for CASNPVGPTGELFF.

The chain combines TRBV7-2 with TRBJ2-1; no clear D. With 5 bases removed from V and 12 bases from J, the gap between germline ends came to 11 bases. From germline, CDR1 is SGHTA and CDR2 FQGNSA. The CDR3 runs 11 residues. CDR3 coding DNA: TGTGCCAGCAGCCCTCGGCGGCGGCAGTTCTTC. Its translation: CASSPRRRQFF.

The chain combines TRBV5-1 with TRBJ1-1; D is perhaps TRBD1 (6 bases). The CDR3 contains 14 residues. CDR1 is SGHRS and CDR2 is YFSETQ in the germline V gene. Trimming removed 4 bases from V and 5 bases from J, with 15 bases in between. The CDR3 nucleotides are TGCGCCAGCAGCCTACGGACAGACGGGACTGAAGCTTTCTTT. Protein product: CASSLRTDGTEAFF.

The V call is TRBV10-3, the J call TRBJ2-7; 8 bases match TRBD2. Germline CDR1 is ENHRY and CDR2 is SYGVKD. With 6 bases clipped from V and 2 bases from J, the junction kept 3 bases outside the gene matches. CDR3 length: 13 residues. The CDR3 spells CAIRTSETYEQYF. In DNA, the CDR3 is TGTGCCATCAGGACTAGCGAGACCTACGAGCAGTACTTC.

A remark on this clone: One end of the junction fails to match germline, which may point to a read error. The V call is TRBV6-1, the J call TRBJ2-5; D may be TRBD1 (5 bases). CDR1 MNHNS and CDR2 SASEGT come from the germline V gene. The CDR3 has 13 residues. The CDR3 DNA reads TGTGCCAGCAGTGTGGGGCACCAAAAGACCCAGTACTTC. The encoded protein is CASSVGHQKTQYF.

This chain connects TRBV5-4 to TRBJ1-1; the match to TRBD1 covers 8 bases. CDR3 length equals 15 residues. Germline loops: CDR1 SGHNT, CDR2 YYREEE (reference sequence). V gave up 0 bases and J gave up 6 bases; unmatched junction bases: 7. Written as DNA, the CDR3 is TGTGCCAGCAGCTTGGTTTACAGGGGGTCGGCTGAAGCTTTCTTT. Protein sequence: CASSLVYRGSAEAFF.

This clone showed up just once. This chain uses TRBV28 with TRBJ2-7, with 13 positions matching TRBD2. The CDR3 contains 17 residues. CDR1 MDHEN and CDR2 SYDVKM come from the germline V gene. Trimming took 5 bases from V and 6 from J; bases not matched to a gene: 13. The CDR3 DNA reads TGTGCCAGCAGTCCGTGGACTAGCGGGAGTGGGGAGGGCGAGCAGTACTTC. It translates to CASSPWTSGSGEGEQYF.

The chain has TRBV27 and TRBJ1-2; D ambiguous. Germline assignment: CDR1 MNHEY and CDR2 SMNVEV (reference sequence). V lost 8 bases, J lost 0 bases, and 10 bases lay in between. CDR3 size: 13 residues. The CDR3 nucleotides read TGTGCCAGCGGTACAGAATCTAACTATGGCTACACCTTC. Residues: CASGTESNYGYTF.

This rearrangement joins TRBV4-2 to TRBJ1-6; 8 bases line up with TRBD1. V shed 0 bases and J 6 bases; nucleotides not matched to a gene: 13. Germline V gene data show CDR1 as LGHNA and CDR2 as YNFKEQ. This CDR3 is 19 amino acids long. CDR3 coding DNA: TGTGCCAGCAGCCAAGAAGGAGGGACAGGCCTTGCCTTTAATTCACCCCTCCACTTT. Translating gives CASSQEGGTGLAFNSPLHF.

The chain has TRBV30 and TRBJ2-3, with no clear D. Germline CDR1 and CDR2: GTSNPN and SVGIG (reference sequence). Between the trimmed V and J ends, which lost 2 bases and 2 bases, there was a span of 5 bases. The CDR3 loop spans 12 amino acids. CDR3 in DNA: TGTGCCTGGAGTATCTCCACAGATACGCAGTATTTT. This encodes CAWSISTDTQYF.

The CDR3 spells CAWGGSGLAGGTDTQYF. CDR3 nucleotides: TGTGCCTGGGGAGGGTCGGGACTAGCGGGGGGTACAGATACGCAGTATTTT. The gene calls are TRBV30 and TRBJ2-3, with 15 bases matching TRBD2. The V gene's germline CDR1 is GTSNPN and CDR2 SVGIG (reference sequence). After removal of 5 bases from V and 3 bases from J, the junction contained 9 bases not matched to a gene. CDR3 length equals 17 residues.